Here is one T cell receptor (beta chain) with its context. Its antigen is undetermined. Produced via immunoSEQ multiplex PCR; TCRdb's table is partial and in-frame only. The repertoire holds approximately 1,500,000 clones, with roughly 97% as singletons. The data stem from a study of shared clonotypes between healthy human individuals. Trimming shortened V by 10 bases and J by 2 bases, and 12 bases separated the two germline ends. The CDR3 spans 12 residues. CDR1 is SGHDN, CDR2 FVKESK, per germline. Findings and caveats of the study: Donors were few, which limited the genetic and exposure-history diversity represented.

This sequence was found in a man aged 25 to 40 in good health. The sample was naive CD4+ T cells sorted from blood. The sample's subset: CD45RA+ positively selected. The rearrangement links TRBV14 to TRBJ2-7, with D possibly being TRBD2 (6 bases). The CDR3 sequence: CAILAVTYEQYF. The CDR3 nucleotides read TGTGCCATTTTAGCGGTTACCTACGAGCAGTACTTC.